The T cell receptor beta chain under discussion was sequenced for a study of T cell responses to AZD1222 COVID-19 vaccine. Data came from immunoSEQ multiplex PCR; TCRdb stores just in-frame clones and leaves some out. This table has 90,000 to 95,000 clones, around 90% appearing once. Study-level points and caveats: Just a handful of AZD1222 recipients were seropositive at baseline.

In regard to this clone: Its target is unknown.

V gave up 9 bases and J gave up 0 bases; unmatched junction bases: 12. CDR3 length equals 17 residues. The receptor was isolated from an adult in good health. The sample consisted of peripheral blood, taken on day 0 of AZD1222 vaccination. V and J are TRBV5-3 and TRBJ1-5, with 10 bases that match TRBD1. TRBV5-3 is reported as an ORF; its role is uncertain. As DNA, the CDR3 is TGTGCCACTAAAGCGAGGGGACAGGGGTATAGCAATCAGCCCCAGCATTTT. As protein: CATKARGQGYSNQPQHF.